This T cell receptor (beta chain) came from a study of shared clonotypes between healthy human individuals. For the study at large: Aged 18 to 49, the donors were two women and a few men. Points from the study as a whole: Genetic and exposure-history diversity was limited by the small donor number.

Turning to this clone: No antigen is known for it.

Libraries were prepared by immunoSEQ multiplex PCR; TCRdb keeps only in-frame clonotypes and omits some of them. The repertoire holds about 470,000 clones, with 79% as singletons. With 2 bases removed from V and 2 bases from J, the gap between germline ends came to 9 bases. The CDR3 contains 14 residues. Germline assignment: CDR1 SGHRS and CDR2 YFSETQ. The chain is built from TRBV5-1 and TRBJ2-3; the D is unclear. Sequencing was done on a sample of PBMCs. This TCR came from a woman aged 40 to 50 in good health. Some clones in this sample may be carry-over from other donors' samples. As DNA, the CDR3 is TGCGCCAGCAGCTTAGAGGCTAACACAGATACGCAGTATTTT. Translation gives CASSLEANTDTQYF. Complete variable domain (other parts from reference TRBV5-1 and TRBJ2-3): KAGVTQTPRYLIKTRGQQVTLSCSPISGHRSVSWYQQTPGQGLQFLFEYFSETQRNKGNFPGRFSGRQFSNSRSEMNVSTLELGDSALYLCASSLEANTDTQYFGPGTRLTVL.